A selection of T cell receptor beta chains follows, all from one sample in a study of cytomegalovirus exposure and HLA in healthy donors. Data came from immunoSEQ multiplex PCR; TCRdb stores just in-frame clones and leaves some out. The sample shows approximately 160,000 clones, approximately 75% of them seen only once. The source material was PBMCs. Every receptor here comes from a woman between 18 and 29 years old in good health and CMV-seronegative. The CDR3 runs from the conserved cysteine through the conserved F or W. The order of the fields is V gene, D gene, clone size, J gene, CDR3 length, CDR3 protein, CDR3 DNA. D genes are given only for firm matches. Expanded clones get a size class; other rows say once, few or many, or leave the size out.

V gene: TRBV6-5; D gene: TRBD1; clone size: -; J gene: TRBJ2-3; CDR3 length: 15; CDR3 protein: CASSYQGADTDTQYF; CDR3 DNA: TGTGCCAGCAGTTACCAGGGGGCGGACACAGATACGCAGTATTTT
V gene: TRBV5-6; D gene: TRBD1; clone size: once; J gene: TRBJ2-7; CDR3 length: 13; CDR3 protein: CASSTLQGAEQYF; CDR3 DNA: TGTGCCAGCAGCACATTACAGGGGGCGGAGCAGTACTTC
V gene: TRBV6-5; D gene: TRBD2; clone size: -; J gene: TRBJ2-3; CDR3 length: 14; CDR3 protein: CASSYGLASDTQYF; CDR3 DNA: TGTGCCAGCAGTTATGGACTAGCGTCAGATACGCAGTATTTT
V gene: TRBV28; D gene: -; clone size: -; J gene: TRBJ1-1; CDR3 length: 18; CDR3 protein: CASSSHWLGDTSYTEAFF; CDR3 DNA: TGTGCCAGCAGTTCCCACTGGCTGGGGGACACGTCCTACACTGAAGCTTTCTTT
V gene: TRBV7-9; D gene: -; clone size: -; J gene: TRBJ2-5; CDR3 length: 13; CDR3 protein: CASSPHRVETQYF; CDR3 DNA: TGTGCCAGCAGCCCCCACAGGGTGGAGACCCAGTACTTC
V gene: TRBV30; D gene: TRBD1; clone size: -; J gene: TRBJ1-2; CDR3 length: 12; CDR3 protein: CAWSGQGYGYTF; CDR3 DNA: TGTGCCTGGTCGGGACAGGGCTATGGCTACACCTTC
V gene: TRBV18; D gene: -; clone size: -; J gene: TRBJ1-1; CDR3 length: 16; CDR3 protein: CASSPPNEQVNTEAFF; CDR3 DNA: TGTGCCAGCTCACCACCGAACGAGCAGGTGAACACTGAAGCTTTCTTT
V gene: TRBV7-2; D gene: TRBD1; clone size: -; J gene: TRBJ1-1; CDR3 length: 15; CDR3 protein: CASSKPGQLNTEAFF; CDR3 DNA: TGTGCCAGCAGCAAACCGGGACAGCTGAACACTGAAGCTTTCTTT
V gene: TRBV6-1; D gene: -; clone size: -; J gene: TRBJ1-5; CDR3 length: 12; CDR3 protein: CASSDQDQPQHF; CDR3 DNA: TGTGCCAGCAGTGATCAGGATCAGCCCCAGCATTTT
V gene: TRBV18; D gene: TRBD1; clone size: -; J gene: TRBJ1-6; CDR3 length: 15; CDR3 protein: CASSPAGGYNSPLHF; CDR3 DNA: TGTGCCAGCTCACCAGCAGGGGGGTATAATTCACCCCTCCACTTT
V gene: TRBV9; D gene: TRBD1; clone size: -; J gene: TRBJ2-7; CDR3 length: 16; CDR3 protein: CASSHPRGQGSYEQYF; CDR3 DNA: TGTGCCAGCAGCCACCCAAGGGGACAGGGCTCCTACGAGCAGTACTTC
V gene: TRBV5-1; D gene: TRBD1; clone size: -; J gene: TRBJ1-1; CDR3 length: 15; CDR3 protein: CASSLGDRASAEAFF; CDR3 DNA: TGCGCCAGCAGCTTGGGAGACAGGGCATCCGCTGAAGCTTTCTTT
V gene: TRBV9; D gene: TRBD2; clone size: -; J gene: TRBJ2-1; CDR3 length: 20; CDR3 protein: CASSSRGTSGAMSSYNEQFF; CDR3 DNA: TGTGCCAGCAGCTCAAGAGGGACTAGCGGGGCGATGAGCTCCTACAATGAGCAGTTCTTC
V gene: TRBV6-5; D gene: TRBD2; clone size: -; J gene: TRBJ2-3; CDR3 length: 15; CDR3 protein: CASSYGGGGTDTQYF; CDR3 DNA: TGTGCCAGCAGTTACGGCGGGGGGGGCACAGATACGCAGTATTTT
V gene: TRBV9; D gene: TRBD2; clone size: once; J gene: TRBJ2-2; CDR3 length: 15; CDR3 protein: CASSVASSGTGELFF; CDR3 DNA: TGTGCCAGCAGCGTAGCTTCTAGCGGCACCGGGGAGCTGTTTTTT
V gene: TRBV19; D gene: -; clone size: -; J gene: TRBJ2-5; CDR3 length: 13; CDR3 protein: CASRTGSGETQYF; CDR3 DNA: TGTGCCAGTAGGACGGGGTCCGGAGAGACCCAGTACTTC
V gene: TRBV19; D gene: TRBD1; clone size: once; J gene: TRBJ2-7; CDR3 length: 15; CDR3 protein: CASSNQSGGRNEQYF; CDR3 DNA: TGTGCCAGTAGTAACCAATCAGGGGGCCGGAACGAGCAGTACTTC
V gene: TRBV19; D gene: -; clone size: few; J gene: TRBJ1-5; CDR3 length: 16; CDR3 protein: CASSIDLQIRNQPQHF; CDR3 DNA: TGTGCCAGTAGTATAGATCTCCAGATTCGCAATCAGCCCCAGCATTTT
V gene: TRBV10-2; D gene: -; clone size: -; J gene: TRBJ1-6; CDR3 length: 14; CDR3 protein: CASSLGQGGSPLHF; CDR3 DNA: TGCGCCAGCAGTCTAGGGCAGGGAGGATCACCCCTCCACTTT
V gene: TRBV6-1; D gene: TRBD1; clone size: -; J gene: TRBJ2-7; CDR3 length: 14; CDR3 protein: CASRAGQGSYEQYF; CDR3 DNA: TGTGCCAGCAGAGCGGGACAGGGGTCCTACGAGCAGTACTTC
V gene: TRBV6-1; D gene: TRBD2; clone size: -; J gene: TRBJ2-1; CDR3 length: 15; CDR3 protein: CASSVKRESADEQFF; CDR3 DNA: TGTGCCAGCAGTGTTAAGCGGGAGTCGGCCGATGAGCAGTTCTTC
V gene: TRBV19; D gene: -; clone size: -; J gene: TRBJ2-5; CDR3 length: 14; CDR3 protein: CASSIGRLQETQYF; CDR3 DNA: TGTGCCAGTAGTATAGGGCGACTACAAGAGACCCAGTACTTC
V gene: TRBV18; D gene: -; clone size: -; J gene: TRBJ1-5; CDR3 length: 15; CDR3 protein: CASSPVGVSNQPQHF; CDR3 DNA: TGTGCCAGCTCCCCGGTCGGGGTGAGCAATCAGCCCCAGCATTTT
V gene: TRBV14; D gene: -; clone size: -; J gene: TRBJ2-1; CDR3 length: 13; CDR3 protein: CASSQAAGNEQFF; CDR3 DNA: TGTGCCAGCAGCCAAGCGGCGGGCAATGAGCAGTTCTTC
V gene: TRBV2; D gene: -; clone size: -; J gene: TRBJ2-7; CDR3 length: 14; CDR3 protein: CASSVIAETYEQYF; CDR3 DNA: TGTGCCAGCAGTGTTATAGCGGAAACCTACGAGCAGTACTTC
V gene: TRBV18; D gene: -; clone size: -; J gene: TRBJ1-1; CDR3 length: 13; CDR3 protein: CASSQGVRTEAFF; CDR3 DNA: TGTGCCAGCTCACAGGGGGTGAGGACTGAAGCTTTCTTT
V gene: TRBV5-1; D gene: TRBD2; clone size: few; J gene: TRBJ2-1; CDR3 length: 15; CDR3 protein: CASSQGLAGLNEQFF; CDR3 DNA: TGCGCCAGCAGCCAGGGGTTAGCGGGGCTCAATGAGCAGTTCTTC
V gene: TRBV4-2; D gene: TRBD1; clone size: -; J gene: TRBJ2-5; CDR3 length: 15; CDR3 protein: CASSQRDRGVETQYF; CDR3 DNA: TGTGCCAGCAGCCAAAGGGACAGGGGAGTAGAGACCCAGTACTTC
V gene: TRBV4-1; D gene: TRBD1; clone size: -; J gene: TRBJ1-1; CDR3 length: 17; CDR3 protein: CASSRGQGQFPLGEAFF; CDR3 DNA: TGCGCCAGCAGCCGCGGACAGGGACAATTCCCCCTCGGTGAAGCTTTCTTT
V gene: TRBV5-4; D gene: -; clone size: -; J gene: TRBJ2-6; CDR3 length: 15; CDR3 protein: CASSVSGSGANVLTF; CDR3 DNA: TGTGCCAGCAGCGTTAGTGGCTCTGGGGCCAACGTCCTGACTTTC
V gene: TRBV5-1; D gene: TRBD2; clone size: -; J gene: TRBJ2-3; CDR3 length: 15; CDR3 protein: CASSLTGGPTDTQYF; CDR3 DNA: TGCGCCAGCAGCTTGACGGGAGGGCCGACAGATACGCAGTATTTT
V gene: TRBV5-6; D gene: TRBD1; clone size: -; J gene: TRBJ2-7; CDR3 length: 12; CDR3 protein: CASSRTGHEQYF; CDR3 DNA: TGTGCCAGCAGCCGGACAGGGCACGAGCAGTACTTC
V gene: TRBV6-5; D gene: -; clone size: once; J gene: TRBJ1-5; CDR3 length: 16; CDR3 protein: CASSYSAGYSNQPQHF; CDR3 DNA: TGTGCCAGCAGTTACTCTGCAGGGTATAGCAATCAGCCCCAGCATTTT
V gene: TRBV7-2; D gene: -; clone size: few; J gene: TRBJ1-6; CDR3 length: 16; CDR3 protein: CASSLEGFGRGSPLHF; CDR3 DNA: TGTGCCAGCAGCTTAGAAGGGTTTGGGAGGGGTTCACCCCTCCACTTT
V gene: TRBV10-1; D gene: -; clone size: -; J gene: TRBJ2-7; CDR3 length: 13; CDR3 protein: CASSESGLYEQYF; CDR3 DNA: TGCGCCAGCAGTGAGTCGGGCCTATACGAGCAGTACTTC
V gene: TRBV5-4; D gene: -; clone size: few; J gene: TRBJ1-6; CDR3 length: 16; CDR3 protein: CASRNNMTGRNSPLHF; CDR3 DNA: TGTGCCAGCAGGAATAATATGACAGGCCGTAATTCACCCCTCCACTTT
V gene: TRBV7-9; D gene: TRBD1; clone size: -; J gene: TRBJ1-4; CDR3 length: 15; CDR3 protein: CASSLTRDRDEKLFF; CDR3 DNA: TGTGCCAGCAGCTTAACGAGGGACAGGGATGAAAAACTGTTTTTT
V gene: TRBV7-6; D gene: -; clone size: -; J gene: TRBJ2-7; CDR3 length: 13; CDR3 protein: CASSLGRVNEQYF; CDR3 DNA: TGTGCCAGCAGCTTAGGCAGGGTCAACGAGCAGTACTTC
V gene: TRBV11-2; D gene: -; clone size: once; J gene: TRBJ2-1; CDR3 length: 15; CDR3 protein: CASSHLQGSYNEQFF; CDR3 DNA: TGTGCCAGCAGCCATCTACAGGGATCTTACAATGAGCAGTTCTTC
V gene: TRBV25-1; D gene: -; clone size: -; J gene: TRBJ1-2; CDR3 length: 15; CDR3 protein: CASSEGLGAMVGYTF; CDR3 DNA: TGTGCCAGCAGTGAGGGGTTAGGGGCCATGGTCGGCTACACCTTC
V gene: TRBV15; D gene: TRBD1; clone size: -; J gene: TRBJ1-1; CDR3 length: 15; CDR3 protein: CATSRDRDRTTEAFF; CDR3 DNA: TGTGCCACCAGCAGAGATCGGGACAGGACCACTGAAGCTTTCTTT
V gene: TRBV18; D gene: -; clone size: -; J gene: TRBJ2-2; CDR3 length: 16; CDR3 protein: CASSASQNRNTGELFF; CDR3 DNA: TGTGCCAGCTCAGCTTCTCAGAACAGAAACACCGGGGAGCTGTTTTTT